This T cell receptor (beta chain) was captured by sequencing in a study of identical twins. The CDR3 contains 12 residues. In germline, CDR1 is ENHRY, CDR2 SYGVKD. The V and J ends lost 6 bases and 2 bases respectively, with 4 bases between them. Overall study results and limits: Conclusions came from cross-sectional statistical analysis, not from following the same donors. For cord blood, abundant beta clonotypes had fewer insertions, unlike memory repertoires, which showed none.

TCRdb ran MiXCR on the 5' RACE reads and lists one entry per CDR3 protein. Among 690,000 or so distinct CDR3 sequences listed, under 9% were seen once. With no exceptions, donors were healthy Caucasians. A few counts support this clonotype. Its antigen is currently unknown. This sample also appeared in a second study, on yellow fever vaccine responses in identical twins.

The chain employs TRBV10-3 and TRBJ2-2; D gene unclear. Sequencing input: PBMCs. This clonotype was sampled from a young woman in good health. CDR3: CAISINTGELFF. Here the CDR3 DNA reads TGTGCCATCAGCATAAACACCGGGGAGCTGTTTTTT.